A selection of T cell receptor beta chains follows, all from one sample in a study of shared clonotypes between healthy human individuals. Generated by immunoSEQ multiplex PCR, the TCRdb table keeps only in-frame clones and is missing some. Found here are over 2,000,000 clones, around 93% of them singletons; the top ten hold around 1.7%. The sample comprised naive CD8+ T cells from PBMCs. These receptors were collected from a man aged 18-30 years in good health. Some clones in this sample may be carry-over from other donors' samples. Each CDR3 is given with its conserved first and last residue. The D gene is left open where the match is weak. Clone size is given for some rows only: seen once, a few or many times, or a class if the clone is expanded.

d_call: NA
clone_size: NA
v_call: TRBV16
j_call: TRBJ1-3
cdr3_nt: TGTGCCAGCAGCCAAGAGGTGATAAGCTCTGGAAACACCATATATTTT
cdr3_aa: CASSQEVISSGNTIYF

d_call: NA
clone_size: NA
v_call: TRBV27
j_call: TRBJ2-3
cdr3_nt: TGTGCCACCTCAAAGGTGTTGGTCTCCGGCGCAGATACGCAGTATTTT
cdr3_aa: CATSKVLVSGADTQYF

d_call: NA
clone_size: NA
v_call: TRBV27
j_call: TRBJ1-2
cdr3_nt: TGTGCCAGTAAGCCGGGGAAAAGCTATGGCTACACCTTC
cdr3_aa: CASKPGKSYGYTF

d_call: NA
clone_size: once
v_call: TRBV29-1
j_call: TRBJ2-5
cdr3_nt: TGCAGCGTTCCGTCGACAGGAGGCTTTGGTGAGACCCAGTACTTC
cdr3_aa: CSVPSTGGFGETQYF

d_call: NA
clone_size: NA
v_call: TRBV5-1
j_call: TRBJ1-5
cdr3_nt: TGCGCCAGCAGCCCGACTGACAGGAAAAATCAGCCCCAGCATTTT
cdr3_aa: CASSPTDRKNQPQHF

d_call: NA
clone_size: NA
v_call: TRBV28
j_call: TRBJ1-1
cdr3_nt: TGTGCCAGCAGTTTACGGCTCGGACGCCAGAACACTGAAGCTTTCTTT
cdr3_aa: CASSLRLGRQNTEAFF

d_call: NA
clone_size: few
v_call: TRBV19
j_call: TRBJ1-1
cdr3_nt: TGTGCCAGTAGTATAGTTAGCCTCCCAAACACTGAAGCTTTCTTT
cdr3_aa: CASSIVSLPNTEAFF

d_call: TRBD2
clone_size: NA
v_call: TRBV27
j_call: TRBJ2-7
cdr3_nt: TGTGCCAGCAGTTCAGGTAGCGGGGCCGGGGACGCCTACGAGCAGTACTTC
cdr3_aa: CASSSGSGAGDAYEQYF

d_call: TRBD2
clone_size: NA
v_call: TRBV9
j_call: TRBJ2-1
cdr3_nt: TGTGCCAGCAGCGAGACTAGCGGGAGCTCCTACAATGAGCAGTTCTTC
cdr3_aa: CASSETSGSSYNEQFF

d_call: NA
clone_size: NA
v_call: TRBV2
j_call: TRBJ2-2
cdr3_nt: TGTGCCAGCAGTGATTCGTGGACAATGGGGAACACCGGGGAGCTGTTTTTT
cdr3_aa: CASSDSWTMGNTGELFF

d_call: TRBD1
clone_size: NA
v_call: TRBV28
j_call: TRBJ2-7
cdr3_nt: TGTGCCAGCAGTACACAGGGGGCCGAGCAGTACTTC
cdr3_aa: CASSTQGAEQYF

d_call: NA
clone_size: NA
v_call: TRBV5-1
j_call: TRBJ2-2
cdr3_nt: TGCGCCAGCAGCTTGGAGGCGGGACCCTTACTGAACACCGGGGAGCTGTTTTTT
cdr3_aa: CASSLEAGPLLNTGELFF

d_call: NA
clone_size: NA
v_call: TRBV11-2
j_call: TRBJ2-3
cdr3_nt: TGTGCCAGCAGACCCTCCGAGGGTACGCAGTATTTT
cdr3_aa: CASRPSEGTQYF

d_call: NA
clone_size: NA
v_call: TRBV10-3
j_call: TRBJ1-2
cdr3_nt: TGTGCCATCAGGGGCGGGGGACGGCCCAACTATGGCTACACCTTC
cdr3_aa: CAIRGGGRPNYGYTF

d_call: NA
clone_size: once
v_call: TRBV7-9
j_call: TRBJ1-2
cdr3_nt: TGTGCCAGCAGTAATTCGGAGTACAGGGAATATGGCTACACCTTC
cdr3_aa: CASSNSEYREYGYTF

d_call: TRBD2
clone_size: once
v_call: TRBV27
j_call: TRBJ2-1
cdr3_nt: TGTGCCAGCAGTTGGGGGGCCGGGACTAGCGGGAGTAATGAGCAGTTCTTC
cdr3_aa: CASSWGAGTSGSNEQFF

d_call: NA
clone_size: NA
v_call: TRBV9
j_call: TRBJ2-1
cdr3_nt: TGTGCCAGCAGTGGACGGAGGACGACCTACAATGAGCAGTTCTTC
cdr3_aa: CASSGRRTTYNEQFF

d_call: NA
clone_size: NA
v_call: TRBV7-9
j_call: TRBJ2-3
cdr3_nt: TGTGCCAGCAGCTCCTCAGGGCGGGGCCCGCAGTATTTT
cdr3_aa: CASSSSGRGPQYF

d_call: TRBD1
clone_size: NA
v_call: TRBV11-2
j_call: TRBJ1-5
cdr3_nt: TGTGCCAGCAGCAGCGGGACAGGCAATAGCAATCAGCCCCAGCATTTT
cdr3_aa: CASSSGTGNSNQPQHF

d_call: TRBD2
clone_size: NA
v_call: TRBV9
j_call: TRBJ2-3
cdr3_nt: TGTGCCAGCAGCGCGGGACTAGCGGGTCCTACCCGGGGAGATACGCAGTATTTT
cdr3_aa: CASSAGLAGPTRGDTQYF

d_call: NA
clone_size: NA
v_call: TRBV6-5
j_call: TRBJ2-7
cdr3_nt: TGTGCCAGCAGTTACAACTGGGAGGGGGCCGAGCAGTACTTC
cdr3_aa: CASSYNWEGAEQYF

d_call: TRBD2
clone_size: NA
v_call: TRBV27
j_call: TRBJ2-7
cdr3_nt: TGTGCCAGCAGTTTCCACCCCACTAGCGGGAGAGCGCAGCAGTACTTC
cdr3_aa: CASSFHPTSGRAQQYF

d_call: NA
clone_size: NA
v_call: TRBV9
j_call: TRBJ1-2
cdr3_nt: TGTGCCAGCAGCCCCGGGGAGAGCCGGGGCTACACCTTC
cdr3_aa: CASSPGESRGYTF

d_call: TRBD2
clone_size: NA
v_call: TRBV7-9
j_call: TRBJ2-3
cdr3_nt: TGTGCCAGCAGGGGCGGGAGGGCCTCATACACACACACAGATACGCAGTATTTT
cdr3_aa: CASRGGRASYTHTDTQYF

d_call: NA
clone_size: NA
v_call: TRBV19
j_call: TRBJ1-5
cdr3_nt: TGTGCCAGTAGTATATCCAGGCTTAGCAATCAGCCCCAGCATTTT
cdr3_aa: CASSISRLSNQPQHF

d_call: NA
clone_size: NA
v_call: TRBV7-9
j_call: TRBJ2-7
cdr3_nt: TGTGCCTCGGATTCAGAACCGAGGGCCTACGAGCAGTACTTC
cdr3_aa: CASDSEPRAYEQYF

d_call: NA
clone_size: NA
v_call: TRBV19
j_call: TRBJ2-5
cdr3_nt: TGTGCCAGTAGTCCTGGGGAGTGGGAGACCCAGTACTTC
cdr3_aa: CASSPGEWETQYF

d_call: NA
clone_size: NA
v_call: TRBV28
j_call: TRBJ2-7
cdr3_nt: TGTGCCAGTACCAGTCGGGACCCAGCCTACGAGCAGTACTTC
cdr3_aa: CASTSRDPAYEQYF

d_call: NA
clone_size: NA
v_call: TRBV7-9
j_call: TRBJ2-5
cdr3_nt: TGTGCCAGCAGCTTAGTCCCTGGAGGGCCCCTGCAAGAGACCCAGTACTTC
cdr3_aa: CASSLVPGGPLQETQYF

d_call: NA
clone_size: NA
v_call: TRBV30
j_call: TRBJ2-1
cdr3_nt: TGTGCCTGGAGAAGGGGAATTGAGCAGTTCTTC
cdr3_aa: CAWRRGIEQFF

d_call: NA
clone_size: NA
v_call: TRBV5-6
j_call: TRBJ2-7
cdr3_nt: TGTGCCAGCAGTTTTGGCTTACCGGGCGAGCAGTACTTC
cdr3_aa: CASSFGLPGEQYF

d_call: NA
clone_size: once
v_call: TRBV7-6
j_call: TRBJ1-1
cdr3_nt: TGTGCCAGCAGCTTAGTCAGCGACAGGAACACTGAAGCTTTCTTT
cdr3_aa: CASSLVSDRNTEAFF

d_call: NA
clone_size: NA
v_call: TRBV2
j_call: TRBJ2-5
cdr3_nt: TGTGCCAGCAACCTCCCTAGCGCCCAAGAGACCCAGTACTTC
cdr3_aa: CASNLPSAQETQYF

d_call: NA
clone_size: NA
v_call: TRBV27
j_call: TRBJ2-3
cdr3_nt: TGTGCCAGCAGCCCACTGAATACAGGTGGGGCAGATACGCAGTATTTT
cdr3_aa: CASSPLNTGGADTQYF

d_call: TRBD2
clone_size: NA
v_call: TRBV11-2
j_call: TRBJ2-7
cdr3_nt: TGTGCCAGCAGCTTGGGGACTAGCGCCACCTACGAGCAGTACTTC
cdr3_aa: CASSLGTSATYEQYF

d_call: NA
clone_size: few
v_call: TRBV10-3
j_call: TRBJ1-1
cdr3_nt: TGTGCCATCGGGCGTGTCGGGAACACTGAAGCTTTCTTT
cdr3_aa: CAIGRVGNTEAFF

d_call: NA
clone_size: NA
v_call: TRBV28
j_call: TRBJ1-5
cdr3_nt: TGTGCCAGCAGTTTCCCCCCCGGACAGAGCAATCAGCCCCAGCATTTT
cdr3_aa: CASSFPPGQSNQPQHF

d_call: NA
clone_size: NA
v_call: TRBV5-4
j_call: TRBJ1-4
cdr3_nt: TGTGCCAGCAGCTTGGCTGGGACGACTGAAAAACTGTTTTTT
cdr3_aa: CASSLAGTTEKLFF

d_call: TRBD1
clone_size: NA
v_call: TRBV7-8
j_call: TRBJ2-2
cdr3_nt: TGTGCCAGCAGCACCTCAGGGGGCGGTTTTTCCGGGGAGCTGTTTTTT
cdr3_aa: CASSTSGGGFSGELFF

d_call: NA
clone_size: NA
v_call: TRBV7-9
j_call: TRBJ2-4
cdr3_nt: TGTGCCAGCAGCTCGAAGGCCGGGTTCGCCAAAAACATTCAGTACTTC
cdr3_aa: CASSSKAGFAKNIQYF

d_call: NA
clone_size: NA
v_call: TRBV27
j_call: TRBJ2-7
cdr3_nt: TGTGCCAGCGGACTACGCGAGCAGTACTTC
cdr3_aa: CASGLREQYF

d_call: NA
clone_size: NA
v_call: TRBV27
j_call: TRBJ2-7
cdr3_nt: TGTGCCAGCAGTTTAAGCCCTTCCTACGAGCAGTACTTC
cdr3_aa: CASSLSPSYEQYF

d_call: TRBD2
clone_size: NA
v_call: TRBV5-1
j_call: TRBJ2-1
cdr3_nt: TGCGCCAGTCGGACTAGCGGCAACAATGAGCAGTTCTTC
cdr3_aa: CASRTSGNNEQFF

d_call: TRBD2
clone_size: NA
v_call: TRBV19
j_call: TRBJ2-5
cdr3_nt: TGTGCCAGTAGTATGGGGGCTAGCGGGAGCGGAGAGACCCAGTACTTC
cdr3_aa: CASSMGASGSGETQYF

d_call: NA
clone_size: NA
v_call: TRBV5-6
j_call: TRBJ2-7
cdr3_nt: TGTGCCAGCAGCTTAATCTATGGTTTCCACGAGCAGTACTTC
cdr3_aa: CASSLIYGFHEQYF

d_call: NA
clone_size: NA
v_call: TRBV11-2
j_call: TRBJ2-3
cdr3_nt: TGTGCCAGCACCCGTGGCGGGGGCGGCACAGATACGCAGTATTTT
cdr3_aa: CASTRGGGGTDTQYF

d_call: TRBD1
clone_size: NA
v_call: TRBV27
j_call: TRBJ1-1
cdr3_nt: TGTGCCAGCAGTTTCTTCAGGGGGCGCATCACTGAAGCTTTCTTT
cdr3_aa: CASSFFRGRITEAFF

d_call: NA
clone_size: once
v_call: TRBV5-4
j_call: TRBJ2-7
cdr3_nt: TGTGCCAGCAGCTTGGCCGGCGAGCAGTACTTC
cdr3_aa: CASSLAGEQYF

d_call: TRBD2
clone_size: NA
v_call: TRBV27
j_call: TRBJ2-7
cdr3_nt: TGTGCCACCGGGACTAGCGGGATAGGCGAGCAGTACTTC
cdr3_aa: CATGTSGIGEQYF

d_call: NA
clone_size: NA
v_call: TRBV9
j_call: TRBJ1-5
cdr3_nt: TGTGCCAGCAGCGTAACGGGGGGTAGCAATCAGCCCCAGCATTTT
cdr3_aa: CASSVTGGSNQPQHF

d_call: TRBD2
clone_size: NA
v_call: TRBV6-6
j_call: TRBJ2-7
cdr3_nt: TGTGCCAGCAGTTTGTGGGTAGCGGGAGACTACGAGCAGTACTTC
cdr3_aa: CASSLWVAGDYEQYF

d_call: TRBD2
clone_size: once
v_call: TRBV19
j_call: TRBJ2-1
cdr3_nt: TGTGCCAGTAGTACCGGGACTATCTACAATGAGCAGTTCTTC
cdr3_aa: CASSTGTIYNEQFF

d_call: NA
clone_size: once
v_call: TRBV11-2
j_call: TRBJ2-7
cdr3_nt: TGTGCCAGCAGCTTATACTGGGGGGACGGGGACGAGCAGTACTTC
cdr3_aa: CASSLYWGDGDEQYF

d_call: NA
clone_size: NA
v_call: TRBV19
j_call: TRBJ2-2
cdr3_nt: TGTGCCAGTAGTGAACAGGGTCCCACCGGGGAGCTGTTTTTT
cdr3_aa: CASSEQGPTGELFF

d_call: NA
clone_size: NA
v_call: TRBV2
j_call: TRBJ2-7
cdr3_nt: TGTGCCAGCTGCACAGTCCGCGAGCAGTACTTC
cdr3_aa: CASCTVREQYF

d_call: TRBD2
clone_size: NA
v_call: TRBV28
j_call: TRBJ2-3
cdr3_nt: TGTGCCAGCAGCTCTAGCGGGAGGGCCCTCCGGACAGATACGCAGTATTTT
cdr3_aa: CASSSSGRALRTDTQYF

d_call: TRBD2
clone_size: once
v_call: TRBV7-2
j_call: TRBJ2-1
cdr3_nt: TGTGCCAGCAGCTTAGACGAGGGAGGGTACAATGAGCAGTTCTTC
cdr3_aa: CASSLDEGGYNEQFF

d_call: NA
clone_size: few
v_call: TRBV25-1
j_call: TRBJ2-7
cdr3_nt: TGTGCCAGCAGTGAATACGAGCAGTACTTC
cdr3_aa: CASSEYEQYF

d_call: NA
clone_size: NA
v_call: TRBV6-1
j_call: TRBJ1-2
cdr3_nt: TGTGCCACCTTCCCTATGGGGTCCGGCTATGGCTACACCTTC
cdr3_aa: CATFPMGSGYGYTF

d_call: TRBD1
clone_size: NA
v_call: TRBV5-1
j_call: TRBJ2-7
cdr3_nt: TGCGCCAGCAGCACCTGGGACAGGGAGCAGTACTTC
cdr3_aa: CASSTWDREQYF